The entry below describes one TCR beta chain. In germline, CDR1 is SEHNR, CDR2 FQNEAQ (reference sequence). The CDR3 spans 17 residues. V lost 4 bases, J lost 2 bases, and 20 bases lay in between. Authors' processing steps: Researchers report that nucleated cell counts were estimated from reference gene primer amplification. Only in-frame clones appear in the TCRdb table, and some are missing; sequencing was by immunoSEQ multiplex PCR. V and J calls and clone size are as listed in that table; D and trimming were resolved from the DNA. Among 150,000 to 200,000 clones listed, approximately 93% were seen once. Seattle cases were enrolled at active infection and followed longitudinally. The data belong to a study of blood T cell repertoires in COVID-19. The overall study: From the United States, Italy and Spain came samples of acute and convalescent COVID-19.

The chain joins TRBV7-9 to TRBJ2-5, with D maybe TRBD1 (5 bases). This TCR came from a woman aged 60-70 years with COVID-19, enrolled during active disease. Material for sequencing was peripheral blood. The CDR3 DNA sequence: TGTGCCAGCAGCTCCCCCTTAACAAGACAGTTACAAGAGACCCAGTACTTC. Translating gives CASSSPLTRQLQETQYF.